These T cell receptor beta chains were read from a single sample in a study of graft-versus-host responses after intestinal transplantation. For these TCRs, the target antigens are not known. Sequenced by immunoSEQ multiplex PCR; TCRdb stores in-frame clones only, minus some. There are more than 65,000 clones in the sample; roughly 84% occur only once, and roughly 0.4% lies in the top ten. The material was unstimulated CD4+ T cells sorted from spleen or lymph node cells, obtained before transplant. The receptors shown here come from a human donor who was the organ donor for an intestinal transplant. Both conserved end residues are part of each CDR3. The order of the fields is D gene, clone size, CDR3 length, J gene, V gene, CDR3 protein, CDR3 DNA. D genes are given only for firm matches. Some rows mark clone size as missing; the rest say once, few, many or name a class of expanded clone.

>NA|NA|13|TRBJ1-5|TRBV30
CAWSTGTDQPQHF
TGTGCCTGGAGTACAGGGACGGATCAGCCCCAGCATTTT
>TRBD1|NA|16|TRBJ1-3|TRBV9
CASTRTGQGAGNTIYF
TGTGCCAGCACAAGGACGGGACAGGGGGCCGGAAACACCATATATTTT
>TRBD2|NA|15|TRBJ2-1|TRBV6-5
CASSFIAGGKGEQFF
TGTGCCAGCAGTTTCATAGCGGGGGGCAAGGGTGAGCAGTTCTTC
>NA|NA|12|TRBJ1-2|TRBV6-6
CASSPSTDGYTF
TGTGCCAGCAGTCCGTCGACTGATGGCTACACCTTC
>TRBD1|NA|14|TRBJ1-1|TRBV10-1
CASSASGGGTEAFF
TGCGCCAGCAGTGCCTCAGGGGGTGGCACTGAAGCTTTCTTT
>NA|NA|13|TRBJ2-1|TRBV6-6
CASSYSVYNEQFF
TGTGCCAGCAGTTACTCTGTATACAATGAGCAGTTCTTC
>TRBD1|few|14|TRBJ2-1|TRBV4-3
CASSRQGAGNEQFF
TGCGCCAGCAGCCGACAGGGGGCTGGGAATGAGCAGTTCTTC
>TRBD1|few|10|TRBJ1-2|TRBV10-2
CASRQGGYTF
TGCGCCAGCAGACAGGGGGGCTACACCTTC
>NA|NA|13|TRBJ1-6|TRBV10-2
CASRGVAGSPLHF
TGCGCCAGCAGGGGAGTGGCAGGTTCACCCCTCCACTTT
>NA|NA|17|TRBJ1-3|TRBV6-1
CASSEEVGSSSGNTIYF
TGTGCCAGCAGTGAAGAGGTGGGTTCTAGCTCTGGAAACACCATATATTTT
>NA|NA|14|TRBJ1-4|TRBV6-1
CASSEGGANEKLFF
TGTGCCAGCAGTGAAGGGGGGGCTAATGAAAAACTGTTTTTT
>NA|NA|13|TRBJ2-5|TRBV30
CAWSEGLLETQYF
TGTGCCTGGAGCGAGGGACTTCTAGAGACCCAGTACTTC
>NA|NA|13|TRBJ2-2|TRBV2
CASTGLITGELFF
TGTGCCAGCACGGGACTCATTACCGGGGAGCTGTTTTTT
>TRBD2|NA|17|TRBJ2-5|TRBV10-1
CASSEGLAGGLGETQYF
TGCGCCAGCAGTGAGGGGCTAGCGGGGGGCCTGGGTGAGACCCAGTACTTC
>NA|NA|14|TRBJ2-3|TRBV29-1
CSVATGLRTDTQYF
TGCAGCGTTGCTACTGGACTGAGGACAGATACGCAGTATTTT
>TRBD2|NA|16|TRBJ2-3|TRBV6-1
CASSALAGALTDTQYF
TGTGCCAGCAGTGCCCTAGCGGGGGCGCTCACAGATACGCAGTATTTT
>TRBD2|NA|17|TRBJ2-3|TRBV4-2
CASSQVFPGLGTDTQYF
TGTGCCAGCAGCCAAGTATTTCCGGGACTAGGAACAGATACGCAGTATTTT
>TRBD2|NA|18|TRBJ2-5|TRBV7-8
CASSLVRWSGAEEGTQYF
TGTGCCAGCAGCTTAGTTCGGTGGAGCGGGGCCGAAGAGGGGACCCAGTACTTC
>NA|once|14|TRBJ2-5|TRBV5-6
CASGGDPIGETQYF
TGTGCCAGTGGCGGGGACCCCATTGGAGAGACCCAGTACTTC
>NA|NA|15|TRBJ1-5|TRBV6-1
CASSVARGGNQPQHF
TGTGCCAGCAGTGTAGCCCGGGGAGGGAATCAGCCCCAGCATTTT
>TRBD1|NA|15|TRBJ2-4|TRBV28
CASSRYRGPLGIQYF
TGTGCCAGCAGCCGGTACAGGGGCCCCCTCGGGATTCAGTACTTC
>NA|NA|16|TRBJ2-1|TRBV19
CASRVPRLNFYNEQFF
TGTGCCAGTAGGGTGCCTAGATTAAATTTCTACAATGAGCAGTTCTTC
>TRBD1|NA|15|TRBJ2-2|TRBV11-3
CASSAGTANTGELFF
TGTGCCAGCAGCGCCGGGACAGCAAACACCGGGGAGCTGTTTTTT
>NA|NA|15|TRBJ1-4|TRBV19
CASSISQGTNEKLFF
TGTGCCAGTAGTATTTCCCAGGGAACTAATGAAAAACTGTTTTTT
>NA|NA|14|TRBJ1-2|TRBV28
CASTTDRSNYGYTF
TGTGCCAGCACCACCGACAGATCGAACTATGGCTACACCTTC
>NA|NA|13|TRBJ1-2|TRBV10-3
CAISEGGGYGYTF
TGTGCCATCAGTGAAGGAGGAGGCTATGGCTACACCTTC
>NA|NA|14|TRBJ2-1|TRBV28
CASSFPGLLNEQFF
TGTGCCAGCAGTTTTCCGGGACTCCTAAATGAGCAGTTCTTC
>NA|NA|15|TRBJ2-5|TRBV14
CASSQRGGPVETQYF
TGTGCCAGCAGCCAAAGGGGGGGGCCCGTGGAGACCCAGTACTTC
>NA|NA|11|TRBJ1-4|TRBV6-1
CASSEGGKLFF
TGTGCCAGCAGCGAGGGGGGGAAACTGTTTTTT
>NA|NA|12|TRBJ2-2|TRBV30
CAWNRAGGELFF
TGTGCCTGGAACAGGGCGGGCGGGGAGCTGTTTTTT
>TRBD1|NA|16|TRBJ1-6|TRBV7-9
CASSSTSGTGGSPLHF
TGTGCCAGCAGTTCCACCTCCGGGACAGGGGGTTCACCCCTCCACTTT
>NA|NA|17|TRBJ2-2|TRBV5-1
CASSLAPGVANTGELFF
TGCGCCAGCAGCTTGGCCCCCGGTGTCGCGAACACCGGGGAGCTGTTTTTT
>TRBD2|NA|19|TRBJ2-3|TRBV7-2
CASSLEAGTSGGGTDTQYF
TGTGCCAGCAGCTTAGAAGCCGGGACTAGCGGGGGGGGGACAGATACGCAGTATTTT
>NA|once|13|TRBJ1-2|TRBV28
CASSLSDIGGYTF
TGTGCCAGCAGTTTATCGGACATCGGCGGCTACACCTTC
>TRBD1|NA|14|TRBJ1-2|TRBV7-2
CASSLDRGMDGYTF
TGTGCCAGCAGCTTGGACAGGGGAATGGATGGCTACACCTTC
>TRBD1|NA|13|TRBJ2-2|TRBV19
CASRQGNTGELFF
TGTGCCAGTCGACAGGGCAACACCGGGGAGCTGTTTTTT
>NA|few|13|TRBJ1-2|TRBV6-5
CASSRPADVGYTF
TGTGCCAGCAGTCGCCCGGCGGATGTAGGCTACACCTTC
>TRBD2|NA|13|TRBJ2-5|TRBV18
CASSPGLVETQYF
TGTGCCAGCTCACCGGGACTAGTCGAGACCCAGTACTTC
>TRBD2|NA|18|TRBJ2-3|TRBV28
CASSFPPSGSGGADTQYF
TGTGCCAGCAGTTTCCCCCCCTCTGGTAGCGGGGGTGCAGATACGCAGTATTTT
>NA|NA|14|TRBJ1-2|TRBV28
CASSLSTVPYGYTF
TGTGCCAGCAGTTTGTCCACAGTCCCCTATGGCTACACCTTC
>TRBD1|NA|13|TRBJ2-5|TRBV29-1
CSDSGTGIETQYF
TGCAGCGACTCCGGGACAGGGATAGAGACCCAGTACTTC
>NA|NA|12|TRBJ2-2|TRBV15
CATSPRAGELFF
TGTGCCACCAGCCCCCGGGCCGGGGAGCTGTTTTTT
>NA|few|13|TRBJ1-1|TRBV6-1
CASKYWSPTEAFF
TGTGCCAGCAAGTACTGGTCCCCCACTGAAGCTTTCTTT